This T cell receptor beta chain was captured by sequencing in a study of T cell clonotyping in hematopoietic cell transplantation. The germline CDR1 and CDR2 sequences are LNHDA and SQIVND (reference sequence). Trimming stripped 1 base from V and 6 bases from J, with 9 bases between. The CDR3 sequence is 13 residues long. Here immunoSEQ multiplex PCR was the method, and the copy in TCRdb shows in-frame clones only, minus some. The sample shows about 41,000 clones, 85% of them seen only once. The time point: recipient sample about 28 days before transplant, after cytoreduction. Sequenced material: peripheral blood mononuclear cells, taken before stem cell transplant. V usage is TRBV19 and J usage is TRBJ1-2; D is undetermined. This sequence was found in a man in his sixties with acute myeloid leukemia. Some clones in this sample may be carry-over from other donors' samples. The CDR3 region is CASSIVAEDGYTF. The CDR3 nucleotides read TGTGCCAGTAGTATAGTGGCGGAGGATGGCTACACCTTC. Based on the CDR3 plus reference TRBV19 and TRBJ1-2, the full variable domain is DGGITQSPKYLFRKEGQNVTLSCEQNLNHDAMYWYRQDPGQGLRLIYYSQIVNDFQKGDIAEGYSVSREKKESFPLTVTSAQKNPTAFYLCASSIVAEDGYTFGSGTRLTVV.